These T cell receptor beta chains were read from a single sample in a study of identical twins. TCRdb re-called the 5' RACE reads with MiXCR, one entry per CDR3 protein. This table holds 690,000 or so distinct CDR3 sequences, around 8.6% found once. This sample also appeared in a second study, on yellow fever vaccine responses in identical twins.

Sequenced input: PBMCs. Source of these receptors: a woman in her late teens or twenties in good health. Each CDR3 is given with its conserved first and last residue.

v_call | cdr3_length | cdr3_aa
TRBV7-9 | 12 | CASSFGAETQYF
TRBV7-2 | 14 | CASSLSGGRDTQYF
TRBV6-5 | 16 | CASSYSLAGEVYEQFF
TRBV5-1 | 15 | CASSPGFATNEKLFF
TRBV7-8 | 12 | CASIRGIGELFF
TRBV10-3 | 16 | CAISQTGTGSSYEQYF
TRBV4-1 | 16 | CASSPGQGATNEKLFF
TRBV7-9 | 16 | CASSPVAGTYQETQYF
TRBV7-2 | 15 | CASSLVPVVNEKLFF
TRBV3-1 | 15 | CASSRLTGRTDTQYF
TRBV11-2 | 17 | CASRNMGGSTSTDTQYF
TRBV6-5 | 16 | CASSYPIRAGPGELFF
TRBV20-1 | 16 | CSAPDRSGTYTGELFF
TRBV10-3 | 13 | CAISESMINEQYF
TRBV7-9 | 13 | CASGTDVFYGYTF
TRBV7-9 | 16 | CASSGDRGPQRGEQYF
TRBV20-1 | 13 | CSARLGARETQYF
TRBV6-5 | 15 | CASSYLPSGNGEQYF
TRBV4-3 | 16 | CASSQDRDRGAYEQYF
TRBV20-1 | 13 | CSARDTLSYEQYF
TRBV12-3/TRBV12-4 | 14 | CASSLNGPMETQYF
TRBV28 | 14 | CASSSSAEPYGYTF
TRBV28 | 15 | CASSIAGGEYNEQFF
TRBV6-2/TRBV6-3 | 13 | CASSYGRAYEQYF